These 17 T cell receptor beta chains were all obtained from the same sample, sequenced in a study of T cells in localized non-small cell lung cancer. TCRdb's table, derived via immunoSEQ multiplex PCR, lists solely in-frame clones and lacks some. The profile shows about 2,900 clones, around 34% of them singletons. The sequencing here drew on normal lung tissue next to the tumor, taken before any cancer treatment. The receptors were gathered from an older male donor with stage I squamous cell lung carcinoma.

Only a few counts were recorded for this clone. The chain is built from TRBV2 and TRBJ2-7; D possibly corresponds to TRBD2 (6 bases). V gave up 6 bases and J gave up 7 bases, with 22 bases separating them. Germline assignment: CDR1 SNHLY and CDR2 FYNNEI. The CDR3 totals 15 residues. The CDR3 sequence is CASRGTDGGAGEQYF. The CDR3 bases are TGTGCCAGCAGGGGGACTGACGGGGGAGCCGGGGAGCAGTACTTC.

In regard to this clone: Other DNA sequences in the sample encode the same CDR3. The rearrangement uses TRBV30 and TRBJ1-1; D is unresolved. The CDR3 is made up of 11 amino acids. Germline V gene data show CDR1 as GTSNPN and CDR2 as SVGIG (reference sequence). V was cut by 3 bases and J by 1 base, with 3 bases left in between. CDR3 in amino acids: CAWSRNTEAFF. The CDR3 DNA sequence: TGTGCCTGGAGCAGGAACACTGAAGCTTTCTTT.

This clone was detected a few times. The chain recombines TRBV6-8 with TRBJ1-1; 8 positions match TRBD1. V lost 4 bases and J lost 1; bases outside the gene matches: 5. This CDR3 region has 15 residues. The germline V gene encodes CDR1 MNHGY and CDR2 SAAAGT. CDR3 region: CASSFGQGGNTEAFF. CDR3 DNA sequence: TGTGCCAGCAGTTTTGGACAGGGTGGGAACACTGAAGCTTTCTTT.

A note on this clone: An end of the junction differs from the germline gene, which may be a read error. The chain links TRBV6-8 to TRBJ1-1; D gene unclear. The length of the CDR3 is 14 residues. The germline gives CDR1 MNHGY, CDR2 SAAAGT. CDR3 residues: CAISGNWQNTEAFF. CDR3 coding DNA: TGTGCCATCAGTGGGAATTGGCAGAACACTGAAGCTTTCTTT.

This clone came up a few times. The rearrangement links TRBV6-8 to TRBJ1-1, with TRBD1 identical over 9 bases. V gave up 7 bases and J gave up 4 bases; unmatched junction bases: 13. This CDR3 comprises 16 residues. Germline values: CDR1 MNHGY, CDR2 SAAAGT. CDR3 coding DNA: TGTGCCAGCACAAACAGGGGGCGAGGAATGGGCACTGAAGCTTTCTTT. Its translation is CASTNRGRGMGTEAFF.

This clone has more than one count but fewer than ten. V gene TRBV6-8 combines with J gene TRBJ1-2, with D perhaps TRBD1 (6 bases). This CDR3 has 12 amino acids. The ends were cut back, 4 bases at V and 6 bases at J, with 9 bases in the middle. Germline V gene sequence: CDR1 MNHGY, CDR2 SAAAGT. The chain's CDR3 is CASSLQGNGYTF. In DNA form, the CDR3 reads TGTGCCAGCAGTTTACAGGGTAATGGCTACACCTTC.

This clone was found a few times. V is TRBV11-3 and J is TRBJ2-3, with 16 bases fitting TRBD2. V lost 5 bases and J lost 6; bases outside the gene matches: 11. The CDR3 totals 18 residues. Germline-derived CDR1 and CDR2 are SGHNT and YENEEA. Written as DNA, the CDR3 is TGTGCCAGCAGCCAACAGGGACTAGCGGGGGGGCTAAAGGATACGCAGTATTTT. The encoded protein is CASSQQGLAGGLKDTQYF. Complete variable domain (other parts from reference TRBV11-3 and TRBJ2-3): EAGVVQSPRYKIIEKKQPVAFWCNPISGHNTLYWYLQNLGQGPELLIRYENEEAVDDSQLPKDRFSAERLKGVDSTLKIQPAELGDSAVYLCASSQQGLAGGLKDTQYFGPGTRLTVL.

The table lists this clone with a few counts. The CDR3 protein is CASSLIGRDSGNTIYF. The CDR3 region has the DNA TGTGCCAGCAGCTTAATCGGCAGGGACTCTGGAAACACCATATATTTT. The chain is built from TRBV11-3 and TRBJ1-3, with D perhaps TRBD1 (5 bases). Trimming shortened V by 2 bases and J by 0 bases, and 11 bases separated the two germline ends. Germline V gives CDR1 SGHNT, CDR2 YENEEA. This CDR3 spans 16 amino acids.

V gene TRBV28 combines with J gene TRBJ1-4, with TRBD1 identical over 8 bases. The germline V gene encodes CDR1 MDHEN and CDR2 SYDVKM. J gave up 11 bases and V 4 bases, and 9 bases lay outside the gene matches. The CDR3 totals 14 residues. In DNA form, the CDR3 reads TGTGCCAGCAGTTCCCCCGGGACAGGTCTGAAACTGTTTTTT. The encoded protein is CASSSPGTGLKLFF.

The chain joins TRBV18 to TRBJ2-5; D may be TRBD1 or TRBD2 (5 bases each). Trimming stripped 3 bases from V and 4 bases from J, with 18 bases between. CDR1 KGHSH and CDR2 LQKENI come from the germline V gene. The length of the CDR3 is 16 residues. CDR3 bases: TGTGCCAGCTCACCTAGGGGCGAGGGGCCAAGAGAGACCCAGTACTTC. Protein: CASSPRGEGPRETQYF.

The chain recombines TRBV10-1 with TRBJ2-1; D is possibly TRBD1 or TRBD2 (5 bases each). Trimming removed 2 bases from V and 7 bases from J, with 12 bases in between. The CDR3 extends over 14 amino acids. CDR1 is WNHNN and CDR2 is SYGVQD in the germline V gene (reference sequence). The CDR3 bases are TGCGCCAGCAGTGAGGACGGGGCAGGGAATGAGCAGTTCTTC. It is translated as CASSEDGAGNEQFF.

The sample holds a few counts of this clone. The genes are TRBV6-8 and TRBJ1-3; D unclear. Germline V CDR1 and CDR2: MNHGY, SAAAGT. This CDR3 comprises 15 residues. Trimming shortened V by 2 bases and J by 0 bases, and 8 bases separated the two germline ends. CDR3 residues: CASSYDGISGNTIYF. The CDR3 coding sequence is TGTGCCAGCAGTTACGACGGGATCTCTGGAAACACCATATATTTT.

This chain's CDR3 is CASSVAGGDETQYF. In DNA form, the CDR3 reads TGTGCCAGCAGCGTAGCGGGGGGCGATGAGACCCAGTACTTC. V usage is TRBV9 and J usage is TRBJ2-5, with a possible D match to TRBD2 (7 bases). The V gene's germline CDR1 is SGDLS and CDR2 YYNGEE. The CDR3 sequence is 14 residues long. V lost 0 bases and J 5 bases, leaving 11 bases between the germline ends.

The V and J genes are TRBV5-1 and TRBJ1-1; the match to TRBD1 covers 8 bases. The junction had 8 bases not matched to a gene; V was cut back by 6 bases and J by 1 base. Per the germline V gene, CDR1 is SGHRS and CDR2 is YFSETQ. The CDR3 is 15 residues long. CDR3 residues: CASTDPGTGNTEAFF. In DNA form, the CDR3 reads TGCGCCAGCACCGACCCAGGGACAGGGAACACTGAAGCTTTCTTT.

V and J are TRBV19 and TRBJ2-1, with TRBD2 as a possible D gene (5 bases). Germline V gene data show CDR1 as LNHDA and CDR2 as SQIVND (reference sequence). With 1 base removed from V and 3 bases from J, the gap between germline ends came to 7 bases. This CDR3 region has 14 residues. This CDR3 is CASSIGTYYNEQFF. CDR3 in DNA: TGTGCCAGTAGTATAGGGACTTACTACAATGAGCAGTTCTTC.

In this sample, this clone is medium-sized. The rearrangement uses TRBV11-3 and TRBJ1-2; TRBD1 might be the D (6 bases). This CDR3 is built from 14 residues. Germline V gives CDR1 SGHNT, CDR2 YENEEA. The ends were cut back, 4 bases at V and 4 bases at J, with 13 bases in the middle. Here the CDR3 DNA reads TGTGCCAGCAGCTCGACAGGACTCGGCTATGGCTACACCTTC. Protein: CASSSTGLGYGYTF.

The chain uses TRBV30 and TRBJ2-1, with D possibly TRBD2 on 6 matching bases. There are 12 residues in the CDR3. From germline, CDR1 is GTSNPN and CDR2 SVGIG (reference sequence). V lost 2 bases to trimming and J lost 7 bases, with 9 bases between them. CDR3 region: CAWSYGGNEQFF. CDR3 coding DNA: TGTGCCTGGAGTTACGGGGGAAATGAGCAGTTCTTC.